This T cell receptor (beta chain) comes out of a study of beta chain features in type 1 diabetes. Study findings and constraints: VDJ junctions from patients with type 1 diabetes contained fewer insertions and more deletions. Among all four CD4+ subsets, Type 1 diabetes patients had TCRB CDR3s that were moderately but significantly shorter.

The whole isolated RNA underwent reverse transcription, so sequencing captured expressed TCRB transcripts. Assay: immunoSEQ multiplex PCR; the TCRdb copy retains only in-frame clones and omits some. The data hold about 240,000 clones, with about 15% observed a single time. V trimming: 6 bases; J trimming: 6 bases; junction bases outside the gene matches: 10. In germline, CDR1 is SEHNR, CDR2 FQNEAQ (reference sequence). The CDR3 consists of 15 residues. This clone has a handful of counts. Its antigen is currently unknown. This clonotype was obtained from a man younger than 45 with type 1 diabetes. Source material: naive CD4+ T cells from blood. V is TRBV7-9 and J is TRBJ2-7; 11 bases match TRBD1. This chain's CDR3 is CASSPRTGGIGEQYF. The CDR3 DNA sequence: TGTGCCAGCAGTCCACGGACAGGGGGCATCGGCGAGCAGTACTTC.